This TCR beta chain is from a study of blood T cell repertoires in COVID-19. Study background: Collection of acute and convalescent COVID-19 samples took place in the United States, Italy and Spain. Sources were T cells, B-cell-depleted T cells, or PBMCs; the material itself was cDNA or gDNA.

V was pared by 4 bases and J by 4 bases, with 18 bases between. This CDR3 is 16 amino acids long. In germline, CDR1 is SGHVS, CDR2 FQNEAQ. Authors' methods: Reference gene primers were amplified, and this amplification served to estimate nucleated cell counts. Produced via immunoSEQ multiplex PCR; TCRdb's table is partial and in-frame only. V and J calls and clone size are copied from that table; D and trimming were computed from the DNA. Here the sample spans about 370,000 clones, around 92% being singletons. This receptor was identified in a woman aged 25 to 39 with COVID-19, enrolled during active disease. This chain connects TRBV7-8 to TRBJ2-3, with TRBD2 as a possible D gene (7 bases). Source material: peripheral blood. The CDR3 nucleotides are TGTGCCAGCAGCTACGGAAGTGGCGGGGGCCCAGATACGCAGTATTTT. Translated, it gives CASSYGSGGGPDTQYF.